This T cell receptor beta chain originates from a study of CD8+CD57+ T cells in acquired aplastic anemia. Germline V gene data show CDR1 as SGHTA and CDR2 as FQGTGA. There are 16 residues in the CDR3. Both TCR beta VDJ combination and CDR3 sequence profiling were carried out. Genomic DNA was the template for this profiling. TCRdb used MiXCR to reprocess the reads, holding one entry per CDR3 protein. The sample shows about 400,000 distinct CDR3 sequences, 65% to 75% of them seen only once. To note about this clonotype: One end of the junction fails to match germline, which may point to a read error.

The J gene is TRBJ1-6, the V gene TRBV7-3; a weak D match, TRBD1 (6 bases). The origin of this receptor is a human donor in good health, serving as a control. The sequencing sample was made of sorted CD4+, CD8+, or CD8+CD57+ T cells (not recorded which) from PBMCs. The CDR3 sequence is CASSQAPYREASRLHF. The CDR3 DNA reads as TGCGCTAGCAGCCAAGCCCCGTACAGGGAGGCTTCCCGTCTCCACTTT.